Below, 21 T cell receptor beta chains from the same sample are listed, as sequenced in a study of identifying expanded T cells in peripheral blood. Sequenced by immunoSEQ multiplex PCR; TCRdb stores in-frame clones only, minus some. The data contain roughly 100,000 clones, 88% of them singletons. Sample: blood. These receptors came from a person between 18 and 69 years old in good health.

V and J are TRBV18 and TRBJ2-2, with 7 bases matching TRBD2. The V segment lost 0 bases and the J segment 3 bases; nucleotides outside the gene matches: 4. This CDR3 region has 16 residues. Germline lookup yields CDR1 KGHSH and CDR2 LQKENI. The CDR3 loop is CASSPPPGGYTGELFF. The DNA for the CDR3 is TGTGCCAGCTCACCACCCCCCGGGGGGTACACCGGGGAGCTGTTTTTT.

V is TRBV7-3 and J is TRBJ1-1; D perhaps matches TRBD1 (5 bases). V lost 5 bases and J 3 bases, leaving 16 bases between the germline ends. This CDR3 contains 15 residues. Germline assignment: CDR1 SGHTA and CDR2 FQGTGA. CDR3 region: CASSPGLGGDTEAFF. CDR3 coding DNA: TGTGCCAGCAGCCCCGGGTTGGGGGGGGACACTGAAGCTTTCTTT.

CDR3 DNA sequence: TGCAGCGTTCTTCGACAGGGTGGGACTGAAGCTTTCTTT. It specifies CSVLRQGGTEAFF. This chain connects TRBV29-1 to TRBJ1-1; 7 bases match TRBD1. Germline lookup yields CDR1 SQVTM and CDR2 ANQGSEA. V lost 5 bases to trimming and J lost 5 bases; unmatched junction nucleotides: 8. The CDR3 is 13 amino acids.

The rearrangement joins TRBV29-1 to TRBJ2-6; 8 nucleotides agree with TRBD1. V lost 6 bases, J lost 4 bases, and 8 bases stayed unmatched. Germline V gives CDR1 SQVTM, CDR2 ANQGSEA. The CDR3 is 15 amino acids. CDR3: CSVRTGSTGANVLTF. CDR3 nucleotides: TGCAGCGTCCGGACAGGGTCTACCGGGGCCAACGTCCTGACTTTC.

The chain combines TRBV7-8 with TRBJ2-1; 7 positions agree with TRBD2. The CDR3 loop spans 15 amino acids. Trimming took 0 bases from V and 8 from J; bases not matched to a gene: 7. Germline assignment: CDR1 SGHVS and CDR2 FQNEAQ. CDR3 DNA sequence: TGTGCCAGCAGCTTAGCCTCGGGAGGTGGGTATGAGCAGTTCTTC. Translated: CASSLASGGGYEQFF.

This clone was found a few times. The V call is TRBV30, the J call TRBJ1-3, with unresolved D. Germline CDR1 and CDR2: GTSNPN and SVGIG (reference sequence). CDR3 length equals 13 residues. V lost 0 bases to trimming and J lost 0 bases, with 3 bases between them. Here the CDR3 DNA reads TGTGCCTGGAGTGTAGGCTCTGGAAACACCATATATTTT. This gives the protein CAWSVGSGNTIYF.

The J gene is TRBJ1-1, the V gene TRBV6-6; D is ambiguous. Germline V lookup: CDR1 MNHNY, CDR2 SVGAGI (reference sequence). Between the trimmed V and J ends, which lost 5 bases and 1 base, there was a span of 8 bases. The CDR3 sequence is 13 residues long. The CDR3 protein is CASSEAGNTEAFF. For the CDR3, the DNA is TGTGCCAGCAGTGAGGCGGGGAACACTGAAGCTTTCTTT.

By share, this clone ranks as medium-sized. This chain connects TRBV14 to TRBJ2-3; a weak D match, TRBD2 (6 bases). The CDR3 runs 17 residues. The germline gives CDR1 SGHDN, CDR2 FVKESK. The ends were cut back, 0 bases at V and 0 bases at J, with 13 bases in the middle. CDR3 DNA sequence: TGTGCCAGCAGCCAAGATCCGGCGGGAACTAGCACAGATACGCAGTATTTT. This codes for CASSQDPAGTSTDTQYF.

The chain couples TRBV7-2 to TRBJ2-1; no reliable D call. This CDR3 is built from 15 residues. Germline V gives CDR1 SGHTA, CDR2 FQGNSA. Deletions cut 5 bases from V and 4 bases from J, with 15 bases between. The CDR3 DNA reads as TGTGCCAGCAGCCCGACCACGTGGGGATACAATGAGCAGTTCTTC. Its protein is CASSPTTWGYNEQFF.

V and J are TRBV27 and TRBJ1-1, with a possible D match to TRBD1 (6 bases). Germline assignment: CDR1 MNHEY and CDR2 SMNVEV (reference sequence). Trimming removed 6 bases from V and 4 bases from J, with 21 bases in between. The CDR3 has 16 amino acids. The CDR3 is CASSFKDSALSTEAFF. CDR3 nucleotide sequence: TGTGCCAGCAGCTTCAAGGACAGCGCGTTGTCCACTGAAGCTTTCTTT.

J is TRBJ2-7 and V is TRBV5-1, with D tentatively TRBD2 (5 bases). This CDR3 has 13 residues. Germline values: CDR1 SGHRS, CDR2 YFSETQ. Trimming took off 6 bases at V and 3 bases at J, with 13 bases between the two ends. DNA of the CDR3: TGCGCCAGCAACGACGGTGCGGGCTACGAGCAGTACTTC. Translation: CASNDGAGYEQYF. The whole variable domain, remainder taken from reference TRBV5-1 and TRBJ2-7, is KAGVTQTPRYLIKTRGQQVTLSCSPISGHRSVSWYQQTPGQGLQFLFEYFSETQRNKGNFPGRFSGRQFSNSRSEMNVSTLELGDSALYLCASNDGAGYEQYFGPGTRLTVT.

V is TRBV6-6 and J is TRBJ2-1, with 9 bases that match TRBD1. Per germline, CDR1 MNHNY and CDR2 SVGAGI (reference sequence). There are 15 residues in the CDR3. V dropped 6 bases and J dropped 7; count of bases not matched to a gene: 10. CDR3 sequence: CASSPGGTGMNEQFF. The CDR3 DNA sequence: TGTGCCAGCAGCCCAGGAGGGACAGGGATGAATGAGCAGTTCTTC.

The chain couples TRBV19 to TRBJ1-2; possibly TRBD1 for D (6 bases). The CDR3 has 12 amino acids. Per the germline V gene, CDR1 is LNHDA and CDR2 is SQIVND (reference sequence). V gave up 5 bases and J gave up 4 bases, with 8 bases separating them. The CDR3 is CASSWGLYGYTF. CDR3 coding DNA: TGTGCCAGTAGTTGGGGGCTCTATGGCTACACCTTC.

The CDR3: CASSFRGTDTQYF. The CDR3 DNA follows: TGTGCCAGCAGTTTTCGGGGCACAGATACGCAGTATTTT. J is TRBJ2-3 and V is TRBV27; D remains unclear. The CDR3 is 13 amino acids. Germline-derived CDR1 and CDR2 are MNHEY and SMNVEV (reference sequence). Trimming shortened V by 3 bases and J by 1 base, and 5 bases separated the two germline ends.

In its sample, this clone was seen a few times. The chain couples TRBV2 to TRBJ1-4; D not resolved. Germline V CDR1 and CDR2: SNHLY, FYNNEI. V lost 8 bases and J lost 7, with 11 bases in between. This CDR3 has 12 residues. For the CDR3, the DNA is TGTGCCAGCGTCACGGCCCGTGAAAAACTGTTTTTT. Protein product: CASVTAREKLFF. Together with reference TRBV2 and TRBJ1-4, the CDR3 gives the full variable domain: EPEVTQTPSHQVTQMGQEVILRCVPISNHLYFYWYRQILGQKVEFLVSFYNNEISEKSEIFDDQFSVERPDGSNFTLKIRSTKLEDSAMYFCASVTAREKLFFGSGTQLSVL.

The J gene is TRBJ2-2, the V gene TRBV7-8; tentative D call: TRBD1 (5 bases). The CDR3 is 17 amino acids. CDR1 and CDR2 from the germline V gene are SGHVS and FQNEAQ. Trimming pared 1 base from V and 3 bases from J, leaving 15 bases between. In DNA, the CDR3 is TGTGCCAGCAGCTTAGAAATGGGGCTTAGGGACACCGGGGAGCTGTTTTTT. Its protein is CASSLEMGLRDTGELFF.

V gene TRBV6-5 combines with J gene TRBJ1-2; TRBD1 is a possible D gene (5 bases). Germline V lookup: CDR1 MNHEY, CDR2 SVGAGI. V was pared by 5 bases and J by 4 bases, with 17 bases between. The length of the CDR3 is 15 residues. Here the CDR3 DNA reads TGTGCCAGCAGTCCCGGGACGGCCTCAAGCTATGGCTACACCTTC. Its protein product is CASSPGTASSYGYTF.

This clone was seen only once. The chain combines TRBV15 with TRBJ1-1, with TRBD1 matching over 9 bases. The germline CDR1 and CDR2 sequences are LNHNV and YYDKDF (reference sequence). The CDR3 is 14 amino acids. V gave up 0 bases and J gave up 11 bases; unmatched junction bases: 7. CDR3 region: CATSRERTGATAFF. The CDR3 bases are TGTGCCACCAGCAGAGAGAGGACAGGGGCAACGGCTTTCTTT.

The chain joins TRBV5-1 to TRBJ2-1, with D perhaps matching TRBD2 (6 bases). Germline V gene lookup returns CDR1 SGHRS and CDR2 YFSETQ. The CDR3 is 13 amino acids. V lost 4 bases to trimming and J lost 7 bases, with 12 bases between them. The CDR3 loop is CASSGGIGNEQFF. Here the CDR3 DNA reads TGCGCCAGCAGCGGGGGGATAGGGAATGAGCAGTTCTTC.

V usage is TRBV7-2 and J usage is TRBJ1-2; D remains unclear. V was pared by 1 base and J by 5 bases, with 11 bases between. The CDR3 has 14 amino acids. Germline CDR1 is SGHTA and CDR2 is FQGNSA. The CDR3 loop is CASSLGQIAYGYTF. CDR3 nucleotide sequence: TGTGCCAGCAGCTTAGGGCAGATAGCTTATGGCTACACCTTC. Supplemented by reference TRBV7-2 and TRBJ1-2, the full variable domain reads GAGVSQSPSNKVTEKGKDVELRCDPISGHTALYWYRQSLGQGLEFLIYFQGNSAPDKSGLPSDRFSAERTGGSVSTLTIQRTQQEDSAVYLCASSLGQIAYGYTFGSGTRLTVV.

The chain employs TRBV7-9 and TRBJ1-1; 7 positions match TRBD1. The CDR3 runs 15 residues. With 6 bases clipped from V and 1 base from J, the junction kept 8 bases outside the gene matches. Per germline, CDR1 SEHNR and CDR2 FQNEAQ (reference sequence). The CDR3 DNA follows: TGTGCCAGCAGGCGATCAGGGACAGAGAACACTGAAGCTTTCTTT. Its translation is CASRRSGTENTEAFF.